The entry below gives a single T cell receptor beta chain sequence along with its context. The data were obtained in a study of blood T cell repertoires in COVID-19. Study at large: In each case, the material was cDNA or gDNA derived from T cells, B-cell-depleted T cells, or PBMCs.

CDR1 is MDHEN and CDR2 is SYDVKM in the germline V gene. The ends lost 6 bases at V and 4 bases at J; junction bases unmatched: 5. The CDR3 is made up of 14 amino acids. Per the study methods: Cell counts per sample came from amplifying reference gene primers. TCRdb's table, derived via immunoSEQ multiplex PCR, lists solely in-frame clones and lacks some. The DNA was the basis for D and trimming; V, J and clone size are from that table. The sample has a few hundred thousand clones, over 80% seen once. Recruitment covered about 25 US areas and drew participants whose ages spanned roughly 18 to 90 years. Self-reported history from a screening survey and questionnaire set each donor's cohort.

The genes are TRBV28 and TRBJ2-7, with TRBD1 identical over 11 bases. The sample was PBMCs or T cells enriched from blood (not recorded which). The source is a man aged 18 to 35 with acute COVID-19. The CDR3 DNA reads as TGTGCCAGCAGCTGGACAGGGGGCTTGTACGAGCAGTACTTC. Translated: CASSWTGGLYEQYF.